Presented here are 8 T cell receptor beta chains from one specimen sequenced in a study of monozygotic twins with inflammatory bowel disease. TCRdb reprocessed the 5' RACE reads and reports one entry per CDR3 protein, with no DNA. This sample's table has approximately 300,000 distinct CDR3 sequences. Specimen: blood. The source is a human donor with ulcerative colitis or Crohn's disease, or a healthy co-twin of an affected twin (not recorded which).

This sequence joins TRBV7-9 and TRBJ2-7; the D call from TCRdb, TRBD1, cannot be confirmed without DNA. This CDR3 has 16 amino acids. Germline CDR1 is SEHNR and CDR2 is FQNEAQ (reference sequence). CDR3 sequence reads: CASSMLHRESLGEQYF.

J is TRBJ2-7 and V is TRBV20-1; TCRdb names TRBD2, which stays unverified in the absence of DNA. From germline, CDR1 is DFQATT and CDR2 SNEGSKA (reference sequence). The CDR3 is 21 residues long. CDR3 sequence reads: CSASGVFRTSGSWKGSYEQYF.

CDR3 protein: CAISVEVEETQYF. This chain connects TRBV10-3 to TRBJ2-5. Germline V gene sequence: CDR1 ENHRY, CDR2 SYGVKD. The CDR3 loop spans 13 amino acids.

J is TRBJ2-7 and V is TRBV7-2. Per germline, CDR1 SGHTA and CDR2 FQGNSA. This CDR3 is built from 12 residues. This chain's CDR3 is CASSLADYEQYF.

The V call is TRBV7-9, the J call TRBJ2-7. The V gene's germline CDR1 is SEHNR and CDR2 FQNEAQ (reference sequence). The CDR3 is 15 amino acids. The CDR3 here is CASSLVAEMGYEQYF. Drawing the rest from reference TRBV7-9 and TRBJ2-7, the complete variable domain is DTGVSQNPRHKITKRGQNVTFRCDPISEHNRLYWYRQTLGQGPEFLTYFQNEAQLEKSRLLSDRFSAERPKGSFSTLEIQRTEQGDSAMYLCASSLVAEMGYEQYFGPGTRLTVT.

The chain has TRBV19 and TRBJ2-2; TCRdb names TRBD1, which stays unverified in the absence of DNA. This CDR3 region has 15 residues. Germline V gene lookup returns CDR1 LNHDA and CDR2 SQIVND (reference sequence). This chain's CDR3 is CASKPVNPNTGELFF. Looking up the rest from reference TRBV19 and TRBJ2-2 gives the full variable domain: DGGITQSPKYLFRKEGQNVTLSCEQNLNHDAMYWYRQDPGQGLRLIYYSQIVNDFQKGDIAEGYSVSREKKESFPLTVTSAQKNPTAFYLCASKPVNPNTGELFFGEGSRLTVL.

This rearrangement joins TRBV5-1 to TRBJ1-1; TCRdb designates TRBD1, a call that cannot be tested without DNA. The germline gives CDR1 SGHRS, CDR2 YFSETQ. The CDR3 runs 14 residues. The CDR3 is CASREQGWNTEAFF.

CDR3 loop: CASTGVTTGELFF. The chain employs TRBV12-3 or TRBV12-4 and TRBJ2-2; TCRdb lists TRBD1, though no DNA is available to test this call. The CDR3 consists of 13 residues.